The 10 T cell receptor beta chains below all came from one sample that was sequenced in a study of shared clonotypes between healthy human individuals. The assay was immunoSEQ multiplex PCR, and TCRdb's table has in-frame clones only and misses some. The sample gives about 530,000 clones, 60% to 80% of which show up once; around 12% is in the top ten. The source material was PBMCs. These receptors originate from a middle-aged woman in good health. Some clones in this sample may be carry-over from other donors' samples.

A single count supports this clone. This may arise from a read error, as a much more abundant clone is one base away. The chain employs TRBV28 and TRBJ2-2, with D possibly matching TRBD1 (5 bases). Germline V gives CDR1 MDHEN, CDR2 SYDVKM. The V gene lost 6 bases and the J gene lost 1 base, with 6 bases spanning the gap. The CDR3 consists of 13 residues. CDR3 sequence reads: CASRTENTGELFF. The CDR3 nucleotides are TGTGCCAGCAGGACAGAGAACACCGGGGAGCTGTTTTTT.

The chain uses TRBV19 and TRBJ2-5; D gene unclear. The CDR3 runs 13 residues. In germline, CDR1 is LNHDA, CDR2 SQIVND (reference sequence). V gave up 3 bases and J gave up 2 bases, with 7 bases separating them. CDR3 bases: TGTGCCAGTAGTATGGGTTGGCAAGAGACCCAGTACTTC. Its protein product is CASSMGWQETQYF.

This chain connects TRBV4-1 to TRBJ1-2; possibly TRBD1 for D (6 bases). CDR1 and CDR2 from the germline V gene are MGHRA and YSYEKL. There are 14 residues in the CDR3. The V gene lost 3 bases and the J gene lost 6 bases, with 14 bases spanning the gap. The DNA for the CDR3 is TGCGCCAGCAGCCATCGGGGGCCGCCGGATGGCTACACCTTC. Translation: CASSHRGPPDGYTF.

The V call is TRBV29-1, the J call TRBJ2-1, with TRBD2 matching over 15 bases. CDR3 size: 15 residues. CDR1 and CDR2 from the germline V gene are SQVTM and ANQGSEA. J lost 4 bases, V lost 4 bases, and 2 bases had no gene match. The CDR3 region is CSVGGLAGGYNEQFF. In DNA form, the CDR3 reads TGCAGCGTTGGCGGACTAGCGGGAGGGTACAATGAGCAGTTCTTC.

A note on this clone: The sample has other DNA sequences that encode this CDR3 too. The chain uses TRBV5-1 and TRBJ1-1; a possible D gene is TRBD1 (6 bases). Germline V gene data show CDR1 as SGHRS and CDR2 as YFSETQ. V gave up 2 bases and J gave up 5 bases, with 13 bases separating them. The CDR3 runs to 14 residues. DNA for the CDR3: TGCGCCAGCAGCTTCTCTGGGGGCGGAACTGAAGCTTTCTTT. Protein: CASSFSGGGTEAFF.

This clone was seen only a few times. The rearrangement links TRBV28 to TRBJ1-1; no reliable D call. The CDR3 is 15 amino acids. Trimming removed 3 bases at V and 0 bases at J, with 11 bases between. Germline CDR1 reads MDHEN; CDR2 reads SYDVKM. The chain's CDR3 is CASSLHGSMNTEAFF. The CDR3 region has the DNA TGTGCCAGCAGTTTGCACGGTTCCATGAACACTGAAGCTTTCTTT.

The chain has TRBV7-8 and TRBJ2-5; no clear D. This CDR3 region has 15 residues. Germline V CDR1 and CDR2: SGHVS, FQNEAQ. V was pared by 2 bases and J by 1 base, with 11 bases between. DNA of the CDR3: TGTGCCAGCAGCTTATGGCGGACGGTCCAAGAGACCCAGTACTTC. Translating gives CASSLWRTVQETQYF.

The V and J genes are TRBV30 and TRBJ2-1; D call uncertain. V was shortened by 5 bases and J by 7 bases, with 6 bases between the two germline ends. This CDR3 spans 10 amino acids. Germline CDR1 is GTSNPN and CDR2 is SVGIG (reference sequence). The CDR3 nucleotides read TGTGCCTGGGGGCGAAATGAGCAGTTCTTC. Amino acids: CAWGRNEQFF.

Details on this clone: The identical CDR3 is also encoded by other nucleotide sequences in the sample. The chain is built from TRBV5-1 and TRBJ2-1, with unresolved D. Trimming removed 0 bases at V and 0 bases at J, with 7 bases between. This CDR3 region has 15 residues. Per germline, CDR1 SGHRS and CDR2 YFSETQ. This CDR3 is CASSLGGNSYNEQFF. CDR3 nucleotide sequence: TGCGCCAGCAGCTTGGGTGGGAACTCCTACAATGAGCAGTTCTTC.

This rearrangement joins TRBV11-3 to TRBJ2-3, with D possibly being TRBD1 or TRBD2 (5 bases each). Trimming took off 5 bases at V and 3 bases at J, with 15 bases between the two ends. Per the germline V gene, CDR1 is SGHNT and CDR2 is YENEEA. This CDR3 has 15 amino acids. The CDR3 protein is CASSPGALDTDTQYF. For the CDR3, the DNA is TGTGCCAGCAGCCCCGGGGCCCTGGATACAGATACGCAGTATTTT. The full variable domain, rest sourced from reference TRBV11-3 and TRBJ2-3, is EAGVVQSPRYKIIEKKQPVAFWCNPISGHNTLYWYLQNLGQGPELLIRYENEEAVDDSQLPKDRFSAERLKGVDSTLKIQPAELGDSAVYLCASSPGALDTDTQYFGPGTRLTVL.